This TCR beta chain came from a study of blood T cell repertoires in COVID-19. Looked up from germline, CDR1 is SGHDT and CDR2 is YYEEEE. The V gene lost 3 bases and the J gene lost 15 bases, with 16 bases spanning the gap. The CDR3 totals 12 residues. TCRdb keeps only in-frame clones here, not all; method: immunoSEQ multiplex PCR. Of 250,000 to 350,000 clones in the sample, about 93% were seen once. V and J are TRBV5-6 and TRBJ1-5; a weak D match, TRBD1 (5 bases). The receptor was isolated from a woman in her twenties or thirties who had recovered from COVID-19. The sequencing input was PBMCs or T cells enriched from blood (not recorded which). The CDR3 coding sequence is TGTGCCAGCAGCTCACTGGGGGGAAAATCGCATTTT. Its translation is CASSSLGGKSHF.